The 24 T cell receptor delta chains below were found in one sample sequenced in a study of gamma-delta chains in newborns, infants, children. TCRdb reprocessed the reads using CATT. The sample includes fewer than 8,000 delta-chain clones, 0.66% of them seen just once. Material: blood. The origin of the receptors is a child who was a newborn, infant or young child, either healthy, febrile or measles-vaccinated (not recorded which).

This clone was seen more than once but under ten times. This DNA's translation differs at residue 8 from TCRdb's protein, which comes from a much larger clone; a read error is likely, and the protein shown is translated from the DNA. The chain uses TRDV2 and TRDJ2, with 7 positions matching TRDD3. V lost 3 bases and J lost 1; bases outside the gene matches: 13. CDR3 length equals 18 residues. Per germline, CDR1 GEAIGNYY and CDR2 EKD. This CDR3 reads CACDALGGTWGLTAQLFF. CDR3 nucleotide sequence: TGTGCCTGTGACGCTCTGGGGGGTACGTGGGGTTTGACAGCACAACTCTTCTTT.

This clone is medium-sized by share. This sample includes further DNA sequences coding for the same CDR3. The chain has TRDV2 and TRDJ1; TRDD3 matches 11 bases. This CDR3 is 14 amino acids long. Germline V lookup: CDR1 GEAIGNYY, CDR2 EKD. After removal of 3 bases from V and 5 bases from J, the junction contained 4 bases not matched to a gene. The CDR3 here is CACDRLGDTDKLIF. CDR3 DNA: TGTGCCTGTGACCGGTTGGGGGATACGGATAAACTCATCTTT.

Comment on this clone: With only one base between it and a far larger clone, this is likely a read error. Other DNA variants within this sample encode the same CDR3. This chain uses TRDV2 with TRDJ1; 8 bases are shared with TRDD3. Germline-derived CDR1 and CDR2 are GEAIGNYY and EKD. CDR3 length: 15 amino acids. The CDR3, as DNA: TGTGCCTGCGACACCGTTGGGGGATACACCGATAAACTCATCTTT. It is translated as CACDTVGGYTDKLIF.

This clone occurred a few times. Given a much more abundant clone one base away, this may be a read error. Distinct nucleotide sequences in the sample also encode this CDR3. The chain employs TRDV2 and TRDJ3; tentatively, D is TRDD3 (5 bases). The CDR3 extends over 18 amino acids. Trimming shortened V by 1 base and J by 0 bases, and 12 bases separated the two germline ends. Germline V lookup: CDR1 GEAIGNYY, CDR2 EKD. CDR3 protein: CACDTLGDSSWDTRQMFF. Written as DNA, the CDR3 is TGTGCCTGTGACACTCTGGGAGATAGCTCCTGGGACACCCGACAGATGTTTTTC.

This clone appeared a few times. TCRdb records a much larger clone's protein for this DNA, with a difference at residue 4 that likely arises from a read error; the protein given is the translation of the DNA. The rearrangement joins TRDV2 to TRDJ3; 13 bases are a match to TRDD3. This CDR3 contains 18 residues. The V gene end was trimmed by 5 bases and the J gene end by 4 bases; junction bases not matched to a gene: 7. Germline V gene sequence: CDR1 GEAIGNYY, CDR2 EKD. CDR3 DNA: TGTGCCTGTGGCATACTGGGGGATACGCCTTGGGACACCCGACAGATGTTTTTC. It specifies CACGILGDTPWDTRQMFF.

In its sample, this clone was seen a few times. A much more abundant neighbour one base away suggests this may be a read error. The CDR3 nucleotides are TGTGCCTGTGACCTTACTGGGGGATTGACAGCACACCTCTTCTTT. Translating it yields CACDLTGGLTAHLFF. The rearrangement joins TRDV2 to TRDJ2; TRDD3 matches 10 bases. Germline V gene data show CDR1 as GEAIGNYY and CDR2 as EKD. This CDR3 comprises 15 residues.

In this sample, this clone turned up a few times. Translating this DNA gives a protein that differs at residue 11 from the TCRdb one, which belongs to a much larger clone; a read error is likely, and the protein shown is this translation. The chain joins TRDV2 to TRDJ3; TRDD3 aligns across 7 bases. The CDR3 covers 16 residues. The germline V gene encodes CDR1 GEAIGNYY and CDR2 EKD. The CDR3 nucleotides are TGTGCCTGTGACTGGGGGAGCTCCTGGGACGCCCGACAGATGTTTTTC. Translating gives CACDWGSSWDARQMFF.

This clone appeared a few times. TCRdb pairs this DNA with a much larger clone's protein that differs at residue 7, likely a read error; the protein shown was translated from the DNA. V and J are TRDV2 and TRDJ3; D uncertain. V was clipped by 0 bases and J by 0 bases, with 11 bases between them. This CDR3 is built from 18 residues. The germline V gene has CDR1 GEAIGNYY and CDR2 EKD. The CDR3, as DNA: TGTGCCTGTGACACCTGGAGGACAAGCTCCTGGGACACCCGACAGATGTTTTTC. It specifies CACDTWRTSSWDTRQMFF.

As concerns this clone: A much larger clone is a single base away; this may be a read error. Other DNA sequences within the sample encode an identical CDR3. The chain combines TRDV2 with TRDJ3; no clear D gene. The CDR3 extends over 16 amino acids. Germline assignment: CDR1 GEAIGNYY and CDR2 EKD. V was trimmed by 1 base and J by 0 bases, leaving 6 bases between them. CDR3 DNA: TGTGCCTGTGACACAGTAAGCTCCTGGGACACCCGACAGATGTTTTTC. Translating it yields CACDTVSSWDTRQMFF.

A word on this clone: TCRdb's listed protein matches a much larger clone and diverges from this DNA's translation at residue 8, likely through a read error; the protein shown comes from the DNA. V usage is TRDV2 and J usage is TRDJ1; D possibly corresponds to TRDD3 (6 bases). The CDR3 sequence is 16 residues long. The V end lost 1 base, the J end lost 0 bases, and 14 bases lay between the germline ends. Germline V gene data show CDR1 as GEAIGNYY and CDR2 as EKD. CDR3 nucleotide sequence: TGTGCCTGTGACACTTACTGGGAGCCTCACACCGATAAACTCATCTTT. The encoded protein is CACDTYWEPHTDKLIF.

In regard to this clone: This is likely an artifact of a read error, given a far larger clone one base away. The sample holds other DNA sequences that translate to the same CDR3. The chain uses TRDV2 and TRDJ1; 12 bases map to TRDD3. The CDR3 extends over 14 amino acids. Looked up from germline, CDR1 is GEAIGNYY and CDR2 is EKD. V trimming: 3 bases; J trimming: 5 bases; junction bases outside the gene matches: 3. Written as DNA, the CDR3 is TGTGCCTGTGACCGGCTGGGGGATACGGATAAACTCATCTTT. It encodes CACDRLGDTDKLIF.

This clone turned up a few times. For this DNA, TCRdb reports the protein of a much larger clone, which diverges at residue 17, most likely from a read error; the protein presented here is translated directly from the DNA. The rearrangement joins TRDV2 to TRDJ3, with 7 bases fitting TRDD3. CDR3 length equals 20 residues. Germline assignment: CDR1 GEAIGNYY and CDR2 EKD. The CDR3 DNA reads TGTGCCTGTGACTCAACCCCTCTTGGGGATAGCTCCTGGGACACCCGACGGATGTTTTTC. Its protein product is CACDSTPLGDSSWDTRRMFF.

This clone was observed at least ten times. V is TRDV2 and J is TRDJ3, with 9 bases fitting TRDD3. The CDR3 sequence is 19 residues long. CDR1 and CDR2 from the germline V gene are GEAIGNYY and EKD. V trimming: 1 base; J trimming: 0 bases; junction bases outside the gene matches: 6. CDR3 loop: CACDTVLGERSWDTRQMFF. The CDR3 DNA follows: TGTGCCTGTGACACTGTACTGGGGGAACGCTCCTGGGACACCCGACAGATGTTTTTC.

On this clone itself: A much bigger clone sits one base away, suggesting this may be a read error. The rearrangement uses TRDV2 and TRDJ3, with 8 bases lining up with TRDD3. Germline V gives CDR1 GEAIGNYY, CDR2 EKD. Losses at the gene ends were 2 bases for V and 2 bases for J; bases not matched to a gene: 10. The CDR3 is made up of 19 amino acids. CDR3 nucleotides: TGTGCCTGTGACAGACTGGGGGTGCTCGTCGCCTGGGACACCCGACAGATGTTTTTC. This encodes CACDRLGVLVAWDTRQMFF.

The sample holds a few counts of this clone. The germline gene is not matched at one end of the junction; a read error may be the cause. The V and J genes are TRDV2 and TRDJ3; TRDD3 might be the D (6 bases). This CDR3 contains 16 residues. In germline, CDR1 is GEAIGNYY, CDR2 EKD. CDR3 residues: CACDIMGAQDTRQMFF. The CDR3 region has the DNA TGTGCCTGTGACATCATGGGGGCTCAAGACACCCGCCAGATGTTTTTC.

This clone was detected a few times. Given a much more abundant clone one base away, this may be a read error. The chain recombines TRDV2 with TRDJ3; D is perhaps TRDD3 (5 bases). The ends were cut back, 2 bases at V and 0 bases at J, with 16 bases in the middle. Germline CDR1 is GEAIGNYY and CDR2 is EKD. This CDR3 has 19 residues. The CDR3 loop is CACDIAGGQISWDTRQMFF. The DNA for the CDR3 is TGTGCCTGTGACATCGCAGGGGGCCAAATCTCCTGGGACACCCGACAGATGTTTTTC.

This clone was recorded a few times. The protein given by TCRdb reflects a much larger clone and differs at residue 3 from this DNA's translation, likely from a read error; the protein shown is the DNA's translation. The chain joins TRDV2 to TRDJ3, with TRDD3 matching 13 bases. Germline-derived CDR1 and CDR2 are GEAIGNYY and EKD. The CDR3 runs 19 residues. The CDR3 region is CAFDQYWGIRCRDTRQMFF. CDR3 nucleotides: TGTGCCTTTGACCAGTACTGGGGGATACGCTGCCGGGACACCCGACAGATGTTTTTC.

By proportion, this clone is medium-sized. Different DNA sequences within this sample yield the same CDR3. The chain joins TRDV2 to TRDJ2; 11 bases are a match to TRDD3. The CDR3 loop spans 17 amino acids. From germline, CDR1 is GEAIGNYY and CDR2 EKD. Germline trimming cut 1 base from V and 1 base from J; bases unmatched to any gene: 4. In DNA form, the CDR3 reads TGTGCCTGTGACACGCTGGGGGATACTAATTTGACAGCACAACTCTTCTTT. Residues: CACDTLGDTNLTAQLFF.

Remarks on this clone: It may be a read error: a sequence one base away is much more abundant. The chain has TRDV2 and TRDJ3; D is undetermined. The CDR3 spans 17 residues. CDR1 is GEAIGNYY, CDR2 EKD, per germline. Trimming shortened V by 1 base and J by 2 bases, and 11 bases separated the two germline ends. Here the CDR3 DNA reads TGTGCCTGTGACACTATTTTGGGCCCCTGGGACACCCGACAGATGTTTTTC. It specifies CACDTILGPWDTRQMFF.

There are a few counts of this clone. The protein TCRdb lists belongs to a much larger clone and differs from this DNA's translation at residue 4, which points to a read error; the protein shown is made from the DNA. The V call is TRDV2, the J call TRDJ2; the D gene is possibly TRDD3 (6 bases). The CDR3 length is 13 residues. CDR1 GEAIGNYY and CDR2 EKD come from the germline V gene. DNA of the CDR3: TGTGCCTGTGGCACCTGGGGTTCAGCACAACTCTTCTTT. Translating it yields CACGTWGSAQLFF.

For the CDR3, the DNA is TGTGCCTGTGAATCCCTGGGGGCCTCCACCTGGGACACCCGACAGATGTTTTTC. It specifies CACESLGASTWDTRQMFF. This rearrangement joins TRDV2 to TRDJ3, with 7 bases identical to TRDD3. The CDR3 spans 18 residues. Germline V lookup: CDR1 GEAIGNYY, CDR2 EKD. V trimming: 4 bases; J trimming: 2 bases; junction bases outside the gene matches: 10.

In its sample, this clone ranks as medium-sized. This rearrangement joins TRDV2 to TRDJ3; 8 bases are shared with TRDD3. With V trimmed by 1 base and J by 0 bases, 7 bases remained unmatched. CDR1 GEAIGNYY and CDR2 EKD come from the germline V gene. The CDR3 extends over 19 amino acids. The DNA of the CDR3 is TGTGCCTGTGACACTGGGGGATCGGGACGCTCCTGGGACACCCGACAGATGTTTTTC. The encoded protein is CACDTGGSGRSWDTRQMFF.

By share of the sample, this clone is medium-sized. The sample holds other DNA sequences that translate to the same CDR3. This chain's CDR3 is CACDTGGSAQLFF. The CDR3 DNA is TGTGCCTGTGACACTGGGGGATCAGCACAACTCTTCTTT. The V and J genes are TRDV2 and TRDJ2; 8 bases are shared with TRDD3. This CDR3 is built from 13 residues. Germline V lookup: CDR1 GEAIGNYY, CDR2 EKD. V lost 1 base to trimming and J lost 6 bases; unmatched junction nucleotides: 0.

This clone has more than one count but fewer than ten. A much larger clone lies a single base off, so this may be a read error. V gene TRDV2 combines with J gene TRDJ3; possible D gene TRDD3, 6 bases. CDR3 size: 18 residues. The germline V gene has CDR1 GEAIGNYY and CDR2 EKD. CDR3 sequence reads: CACDTVHPSSWGTRQMFF. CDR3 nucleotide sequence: TGTGCCTGTGACACCGTACATCCGAGCTCCTGGGGCACCCGACAGATGTTTTTC.